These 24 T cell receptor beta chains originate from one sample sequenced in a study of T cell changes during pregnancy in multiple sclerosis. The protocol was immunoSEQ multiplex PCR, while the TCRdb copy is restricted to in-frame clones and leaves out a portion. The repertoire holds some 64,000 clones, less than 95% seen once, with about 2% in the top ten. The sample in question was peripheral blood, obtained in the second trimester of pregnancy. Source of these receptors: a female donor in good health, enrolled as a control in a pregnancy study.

CDR3 region: CASSLIPGLAGELFF. The CDR3 nucleotides are TGCGCCAGCAGCCTGATCCCAGGACTAGCCGGGGAGCTGTTTTTT. This chain links TRBV5-1 with TRBJ2-2; 7 positions agree with TRBD2. J gave up 6 bases and V 4 bases, and 9 bases lay outside the gene matches. CDR1 SGHRS and CDR2 YFSETQ come from the germline V gene. The CDR3 is 15 residues long. The entire variable domain, with the rest obtained from reference TRBV5-1 and TRBJ2-2, is as follows: KAGVTQTPRYLIKTRGQQVTLSCSPISGHRSVSWYQQTPGQGLQFLFEYFSETQRNKGNFPGRFSGRQFSNSRSEMNVSTLELGDSALYLCASSLIPGLAGELFFGEGSRLTVL.

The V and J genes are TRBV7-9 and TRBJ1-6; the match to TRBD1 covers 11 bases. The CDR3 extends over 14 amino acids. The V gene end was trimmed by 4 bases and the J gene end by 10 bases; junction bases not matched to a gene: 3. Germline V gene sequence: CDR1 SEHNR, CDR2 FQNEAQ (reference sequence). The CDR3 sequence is CASSYGTGGSPLHF. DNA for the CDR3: TGTGCCAGCAGCTACGGGACAGGGGGATCACCCCTCCACTTT.

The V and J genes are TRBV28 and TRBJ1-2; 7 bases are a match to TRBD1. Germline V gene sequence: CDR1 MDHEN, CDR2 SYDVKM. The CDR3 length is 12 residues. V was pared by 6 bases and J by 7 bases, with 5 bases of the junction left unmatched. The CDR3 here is CASRRQGGGYTF. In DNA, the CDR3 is TGTGCCAGCAGACGACAGGGTGGTGGCTACACCTTC.

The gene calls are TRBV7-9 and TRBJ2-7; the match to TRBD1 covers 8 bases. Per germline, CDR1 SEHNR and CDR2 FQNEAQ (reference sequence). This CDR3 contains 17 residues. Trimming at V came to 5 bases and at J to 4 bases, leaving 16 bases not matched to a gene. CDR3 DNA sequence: TGTGCCAGCAGCGACCCGCCACAGGGGGTACTTTGGTACGAGCAGTACTTC. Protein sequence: CASSDPPQGVLWYEQYF. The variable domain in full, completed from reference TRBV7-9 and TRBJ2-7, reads DTGVSQNPRHKITKRGQNVTFRCDPISEHNRLYWYRQTLGQGPEFLTYFQNEAQLEKSRLLSDRFSAERPKGSFSTLEIQRTEQGDSAMYLCASSDPPQGVLWYEQYFGPGTRLTVT.

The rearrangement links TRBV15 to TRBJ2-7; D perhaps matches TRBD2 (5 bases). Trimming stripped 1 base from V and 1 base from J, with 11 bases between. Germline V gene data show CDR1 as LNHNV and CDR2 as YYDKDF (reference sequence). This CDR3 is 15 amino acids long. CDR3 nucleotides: TGTGCCACCAGCAGAGTTGATGGCGGGTCCTACGAGCAGTACTTC. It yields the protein CATSRVDGGSYEQYF. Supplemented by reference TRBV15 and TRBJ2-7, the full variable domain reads DAMVIQNPRYQVTQFGKPVTLSCSQTLNHNVMYWYQQKSSQAPKLLFHYYDKDFNNEADTPDNFQSRRPNTSFCFLDIRSPGLGDTAMYLCATSRVDGGSYEQYFGPGTRLTVT.

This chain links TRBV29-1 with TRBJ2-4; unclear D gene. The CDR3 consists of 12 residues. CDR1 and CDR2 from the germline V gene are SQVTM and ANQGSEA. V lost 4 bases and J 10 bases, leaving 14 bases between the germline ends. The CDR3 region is CSVGDQDQIQYF. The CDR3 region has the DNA TGCAGCGTTGGTGATCAGGATCAAATTCAGTACTTC.

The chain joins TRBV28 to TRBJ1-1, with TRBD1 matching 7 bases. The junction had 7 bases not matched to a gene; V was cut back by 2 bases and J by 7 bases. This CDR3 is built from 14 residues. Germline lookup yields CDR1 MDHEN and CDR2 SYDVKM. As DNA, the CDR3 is TGTGCCAGCAGTTTAAAAGTGGGACAGAGTGAAGCTTTCTTT. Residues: CASSLKVGQSEAFF.

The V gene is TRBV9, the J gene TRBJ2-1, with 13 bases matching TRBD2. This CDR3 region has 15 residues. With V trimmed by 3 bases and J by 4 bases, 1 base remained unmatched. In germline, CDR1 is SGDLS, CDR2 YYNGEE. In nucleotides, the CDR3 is TGTGCCAGCAGCGGGGGACTAGCGGGGTACAATGAGCAGTTCTTC. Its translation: CASSGGLAGYNEQFF. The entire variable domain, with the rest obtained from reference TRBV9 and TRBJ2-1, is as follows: DSGVTQTPKHLITATGQRVTLRCSPRSGDLSVYWYQQSLDQGLQFLIQYYNGEERAKGNILERFSAQQFPDLHSELNLSSLELGDSALYFCASSGGLAGYNEQFFGPGTRLTVL.

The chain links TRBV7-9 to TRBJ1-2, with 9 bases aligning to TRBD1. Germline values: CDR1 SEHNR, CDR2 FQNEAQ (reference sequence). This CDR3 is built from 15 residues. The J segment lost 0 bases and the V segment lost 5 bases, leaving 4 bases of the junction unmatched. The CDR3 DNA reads TGTGCCAGCAGCCGGACAGGGGAAACTAACTATGGCTACACCTTC. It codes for CASSRTGETNYGYTF.

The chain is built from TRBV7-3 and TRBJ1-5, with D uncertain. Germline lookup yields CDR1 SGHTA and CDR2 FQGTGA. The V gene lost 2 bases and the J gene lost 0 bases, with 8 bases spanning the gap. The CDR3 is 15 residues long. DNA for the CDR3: TGTGCCAGCAGCTTAGTCGGGAATAGCAATCAGCCCCAGCATTTT. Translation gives CASSLVGNSNQPQHF.

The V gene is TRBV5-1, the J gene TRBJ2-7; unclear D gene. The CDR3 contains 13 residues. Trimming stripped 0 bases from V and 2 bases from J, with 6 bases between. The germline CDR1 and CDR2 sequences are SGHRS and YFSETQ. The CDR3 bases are TGCGCCAGCAGCTTGGAGGCGGCCTACGAGCAGTACTTC. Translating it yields CASSLEAAYEQYF.

The CDR3 reads CASSERQGSYGYTF. The CDR3 DNA reads TGTGCCAGCAGCGAACGACAGGGTAGCTATGGCTACACCTTC. The chain employs TRBV7-6 and TRBJ1-2, with 7 bases that match TRBD1. Trimming at V came to 5 bases and at J to 4 bases, leaving 7 bases not matched to a gene. The CDR3 contains 14 residues. The V gene's germline CDR1 is SGHVS and CDR2 FNYEAQ.

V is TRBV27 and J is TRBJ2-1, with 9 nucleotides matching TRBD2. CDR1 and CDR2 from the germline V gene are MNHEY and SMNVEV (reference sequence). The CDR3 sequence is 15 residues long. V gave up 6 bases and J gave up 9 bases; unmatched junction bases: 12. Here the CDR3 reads CASSLTSGRLAEQFF. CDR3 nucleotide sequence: TGTGCCAGCAGCCTAACTAGCGGGCGGCTCGCTGAGCAGTTCTTC.

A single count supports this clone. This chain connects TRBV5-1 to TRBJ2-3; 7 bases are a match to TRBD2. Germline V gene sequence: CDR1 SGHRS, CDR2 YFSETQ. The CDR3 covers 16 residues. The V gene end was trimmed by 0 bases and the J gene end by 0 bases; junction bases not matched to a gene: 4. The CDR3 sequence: CASSLAVLASTDTQYF. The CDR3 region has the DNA TGCGCCAGCAGCTTGGCCGTACTAGCGAGCACAGATACGCAGTATTTT.

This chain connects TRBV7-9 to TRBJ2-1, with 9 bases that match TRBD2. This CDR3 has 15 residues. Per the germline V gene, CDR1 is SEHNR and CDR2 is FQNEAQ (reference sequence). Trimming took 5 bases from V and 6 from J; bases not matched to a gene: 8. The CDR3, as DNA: TGTGCCAGCAGCGGGGGCGGGGGGGCCGTCAATGAGCAGTTCTTC. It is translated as CASSGGGGAVNEQFF.

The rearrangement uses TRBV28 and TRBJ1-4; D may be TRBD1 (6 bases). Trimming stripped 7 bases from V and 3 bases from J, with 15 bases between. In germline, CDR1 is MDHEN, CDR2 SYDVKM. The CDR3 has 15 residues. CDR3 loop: CASTAPGASNEKLFF. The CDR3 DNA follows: TGTGCCAGCACCGCGCCAGGGGCGTCTAATGAAAAACTGTTTTTT.

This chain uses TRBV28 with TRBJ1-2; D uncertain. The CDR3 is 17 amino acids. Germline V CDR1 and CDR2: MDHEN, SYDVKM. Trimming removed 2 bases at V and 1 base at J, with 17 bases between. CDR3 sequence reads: CASSLALLPHLNYGYTF. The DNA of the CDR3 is TGTGCCAGCAGTTTAGCACTCCTACCCCACCTTAACTATGGCTACACCTTC.

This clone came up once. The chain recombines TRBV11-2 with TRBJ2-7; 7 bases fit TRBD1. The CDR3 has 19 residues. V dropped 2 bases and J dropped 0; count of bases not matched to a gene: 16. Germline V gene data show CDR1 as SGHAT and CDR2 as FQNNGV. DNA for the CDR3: TGTGCCAGCAGCTTATCCCAACCTCGACAGGGAGTTACCTCCTACGAGCAGTACTTC. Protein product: CASSLSQPRQGVTSYEQYF.

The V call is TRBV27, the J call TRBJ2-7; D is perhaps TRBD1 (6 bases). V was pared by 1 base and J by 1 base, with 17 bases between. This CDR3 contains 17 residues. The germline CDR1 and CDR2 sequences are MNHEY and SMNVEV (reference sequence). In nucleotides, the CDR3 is TGTGCCAGCAGTTTATTAGGACCGGCAGGGGCTTCCTACGAGCAGTACTTC. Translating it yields CASSLLGPAGASYEQYF.

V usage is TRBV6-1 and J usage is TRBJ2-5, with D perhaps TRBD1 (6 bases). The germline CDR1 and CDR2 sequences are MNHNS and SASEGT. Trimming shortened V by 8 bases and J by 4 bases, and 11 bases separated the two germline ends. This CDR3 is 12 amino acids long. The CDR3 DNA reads TGTGCCAGCTTACGGGACATAGAGACCCAGTACTTC. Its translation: CASLRDIETQYF.

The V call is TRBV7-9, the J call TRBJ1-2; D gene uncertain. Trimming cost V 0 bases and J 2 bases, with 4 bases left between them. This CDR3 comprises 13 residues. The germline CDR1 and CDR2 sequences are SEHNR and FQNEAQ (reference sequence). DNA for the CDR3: TGTGCCAGCAGCTTAGCTCAGAACTATGGCTACACCTTC. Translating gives CASSLAQNYGYTF.

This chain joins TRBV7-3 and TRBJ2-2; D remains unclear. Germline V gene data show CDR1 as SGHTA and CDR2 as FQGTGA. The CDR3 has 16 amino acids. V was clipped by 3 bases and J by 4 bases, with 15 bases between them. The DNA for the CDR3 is TGTGCCAGCAGCTTTCAATCTGGCAGAACCACCGGGGAGCTGTTTTTT. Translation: CASSFQSGRTTGELFF. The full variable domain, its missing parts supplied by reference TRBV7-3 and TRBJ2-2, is GAGVSQTPSNKVTEKGKYVELRCDPISGHTALYWYRQSLGQGPEFLIYFQGTGAADDSGLPNDRFFAVRPEGSVSTLKIQRTERGDSAVYLCASSFQSGRTTGELFFGEGSRLTVL.

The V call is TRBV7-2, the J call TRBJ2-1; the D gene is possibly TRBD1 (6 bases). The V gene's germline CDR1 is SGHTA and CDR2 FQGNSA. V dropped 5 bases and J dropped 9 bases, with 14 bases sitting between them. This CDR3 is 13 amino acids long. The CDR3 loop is CASSPAGVPEQFF. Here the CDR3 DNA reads TGTGCCAGCAGCCCCGCAGGGGTCCCTGAGCAGTTCTTC.

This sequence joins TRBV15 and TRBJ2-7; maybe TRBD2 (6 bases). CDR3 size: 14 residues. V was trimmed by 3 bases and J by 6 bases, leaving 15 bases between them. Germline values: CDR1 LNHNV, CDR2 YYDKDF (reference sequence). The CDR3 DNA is TGTGCCACCAGCAGGGGGGACTTGGGCTCCGAGCAGTACTTC. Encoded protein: CATSRGDLGSEQYF.